The source of this T cell receptor (beta chain) is a study of blood T cell repertoires in COVID-19. For the study at large: Spain, Italy and the United States supplied samples that represented acute and convalescent COVID-19. Sources were T cells, B-cell-depleted T cells, or PBMCs; the material itself was cDNA or gDNA.

Seattle cases were enrolled at active infection and followed longitudinally. CDR1 and CDR2 (germline): SNHLY, FYNNEI. With 10 bases clipped from V and 6 bases from J, the junction kept 9 bases outside the gene matches. This CDR3 is built from 15 residues. Measured with immunoSEQ multiplex PCR; TCRdb has only the in-frame clones, and not every one. The sample carries roughly 160,000 clones, just over 90% recorded once. The source material was peripheral blood. This sequence originates from a man aged 18 to 30 with COVID-19, enrolled during active disease. The genes are TRBV2 and TRBJ2-3, with 14 bases aligning to TRBD2. CDR3 region: CATSRLAGGSDTQYF. The CDR3 DNA follows: TGTGCCACCTCACGACTAGCGGGAGGGTCGGATACGCAGTATTTT.